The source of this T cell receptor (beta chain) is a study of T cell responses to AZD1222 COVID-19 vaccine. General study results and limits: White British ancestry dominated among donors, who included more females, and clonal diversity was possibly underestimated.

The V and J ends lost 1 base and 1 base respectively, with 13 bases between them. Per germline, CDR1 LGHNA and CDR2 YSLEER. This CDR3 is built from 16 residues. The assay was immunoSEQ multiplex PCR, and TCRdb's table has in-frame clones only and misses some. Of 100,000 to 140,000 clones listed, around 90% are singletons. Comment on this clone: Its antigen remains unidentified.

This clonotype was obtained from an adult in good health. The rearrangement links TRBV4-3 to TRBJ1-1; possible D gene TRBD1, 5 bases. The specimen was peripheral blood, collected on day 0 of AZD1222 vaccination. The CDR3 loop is CASSQGAGTANTEAFF. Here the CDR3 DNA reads TGCGCCAGCAGCCAAGGTGCGGGGACGGCGAACACTGAAGCTTTCTTT.